This TCR beta chain appears in the sequencing data of a study of T cells in localized non-small cell lung cancer. This table comes from immunoSEQ multiplex PCR, and its TCRdb copy is limited to in-frame clones, with some not included. The sample has roughly 86,000 clones; around four fifths are singletons. The germline CDR1 and CDR2 sequences are GTSNPN and SVGIG (reference sequence). Between the trimmed V and J ends, which lost 2 bases and 3 bases, there was a span of 20 bases. The CDR3 is 17 residues long. The starting material was peripheral blood, obtained before any cancer treatment. The sequence came from a man aged 35-69 years with stage I lung adenocarcinoma. The chain joins TRBV30 to TRBJ1-5; no clear D gene. CDR3 coding DNA: TGTGCCTGGAGTCGAAGGGATAAGACGTTGGTCAATCAGCCCCAGCATTTT. It yields the protein CAWSRRDKTLVNQPQHF.